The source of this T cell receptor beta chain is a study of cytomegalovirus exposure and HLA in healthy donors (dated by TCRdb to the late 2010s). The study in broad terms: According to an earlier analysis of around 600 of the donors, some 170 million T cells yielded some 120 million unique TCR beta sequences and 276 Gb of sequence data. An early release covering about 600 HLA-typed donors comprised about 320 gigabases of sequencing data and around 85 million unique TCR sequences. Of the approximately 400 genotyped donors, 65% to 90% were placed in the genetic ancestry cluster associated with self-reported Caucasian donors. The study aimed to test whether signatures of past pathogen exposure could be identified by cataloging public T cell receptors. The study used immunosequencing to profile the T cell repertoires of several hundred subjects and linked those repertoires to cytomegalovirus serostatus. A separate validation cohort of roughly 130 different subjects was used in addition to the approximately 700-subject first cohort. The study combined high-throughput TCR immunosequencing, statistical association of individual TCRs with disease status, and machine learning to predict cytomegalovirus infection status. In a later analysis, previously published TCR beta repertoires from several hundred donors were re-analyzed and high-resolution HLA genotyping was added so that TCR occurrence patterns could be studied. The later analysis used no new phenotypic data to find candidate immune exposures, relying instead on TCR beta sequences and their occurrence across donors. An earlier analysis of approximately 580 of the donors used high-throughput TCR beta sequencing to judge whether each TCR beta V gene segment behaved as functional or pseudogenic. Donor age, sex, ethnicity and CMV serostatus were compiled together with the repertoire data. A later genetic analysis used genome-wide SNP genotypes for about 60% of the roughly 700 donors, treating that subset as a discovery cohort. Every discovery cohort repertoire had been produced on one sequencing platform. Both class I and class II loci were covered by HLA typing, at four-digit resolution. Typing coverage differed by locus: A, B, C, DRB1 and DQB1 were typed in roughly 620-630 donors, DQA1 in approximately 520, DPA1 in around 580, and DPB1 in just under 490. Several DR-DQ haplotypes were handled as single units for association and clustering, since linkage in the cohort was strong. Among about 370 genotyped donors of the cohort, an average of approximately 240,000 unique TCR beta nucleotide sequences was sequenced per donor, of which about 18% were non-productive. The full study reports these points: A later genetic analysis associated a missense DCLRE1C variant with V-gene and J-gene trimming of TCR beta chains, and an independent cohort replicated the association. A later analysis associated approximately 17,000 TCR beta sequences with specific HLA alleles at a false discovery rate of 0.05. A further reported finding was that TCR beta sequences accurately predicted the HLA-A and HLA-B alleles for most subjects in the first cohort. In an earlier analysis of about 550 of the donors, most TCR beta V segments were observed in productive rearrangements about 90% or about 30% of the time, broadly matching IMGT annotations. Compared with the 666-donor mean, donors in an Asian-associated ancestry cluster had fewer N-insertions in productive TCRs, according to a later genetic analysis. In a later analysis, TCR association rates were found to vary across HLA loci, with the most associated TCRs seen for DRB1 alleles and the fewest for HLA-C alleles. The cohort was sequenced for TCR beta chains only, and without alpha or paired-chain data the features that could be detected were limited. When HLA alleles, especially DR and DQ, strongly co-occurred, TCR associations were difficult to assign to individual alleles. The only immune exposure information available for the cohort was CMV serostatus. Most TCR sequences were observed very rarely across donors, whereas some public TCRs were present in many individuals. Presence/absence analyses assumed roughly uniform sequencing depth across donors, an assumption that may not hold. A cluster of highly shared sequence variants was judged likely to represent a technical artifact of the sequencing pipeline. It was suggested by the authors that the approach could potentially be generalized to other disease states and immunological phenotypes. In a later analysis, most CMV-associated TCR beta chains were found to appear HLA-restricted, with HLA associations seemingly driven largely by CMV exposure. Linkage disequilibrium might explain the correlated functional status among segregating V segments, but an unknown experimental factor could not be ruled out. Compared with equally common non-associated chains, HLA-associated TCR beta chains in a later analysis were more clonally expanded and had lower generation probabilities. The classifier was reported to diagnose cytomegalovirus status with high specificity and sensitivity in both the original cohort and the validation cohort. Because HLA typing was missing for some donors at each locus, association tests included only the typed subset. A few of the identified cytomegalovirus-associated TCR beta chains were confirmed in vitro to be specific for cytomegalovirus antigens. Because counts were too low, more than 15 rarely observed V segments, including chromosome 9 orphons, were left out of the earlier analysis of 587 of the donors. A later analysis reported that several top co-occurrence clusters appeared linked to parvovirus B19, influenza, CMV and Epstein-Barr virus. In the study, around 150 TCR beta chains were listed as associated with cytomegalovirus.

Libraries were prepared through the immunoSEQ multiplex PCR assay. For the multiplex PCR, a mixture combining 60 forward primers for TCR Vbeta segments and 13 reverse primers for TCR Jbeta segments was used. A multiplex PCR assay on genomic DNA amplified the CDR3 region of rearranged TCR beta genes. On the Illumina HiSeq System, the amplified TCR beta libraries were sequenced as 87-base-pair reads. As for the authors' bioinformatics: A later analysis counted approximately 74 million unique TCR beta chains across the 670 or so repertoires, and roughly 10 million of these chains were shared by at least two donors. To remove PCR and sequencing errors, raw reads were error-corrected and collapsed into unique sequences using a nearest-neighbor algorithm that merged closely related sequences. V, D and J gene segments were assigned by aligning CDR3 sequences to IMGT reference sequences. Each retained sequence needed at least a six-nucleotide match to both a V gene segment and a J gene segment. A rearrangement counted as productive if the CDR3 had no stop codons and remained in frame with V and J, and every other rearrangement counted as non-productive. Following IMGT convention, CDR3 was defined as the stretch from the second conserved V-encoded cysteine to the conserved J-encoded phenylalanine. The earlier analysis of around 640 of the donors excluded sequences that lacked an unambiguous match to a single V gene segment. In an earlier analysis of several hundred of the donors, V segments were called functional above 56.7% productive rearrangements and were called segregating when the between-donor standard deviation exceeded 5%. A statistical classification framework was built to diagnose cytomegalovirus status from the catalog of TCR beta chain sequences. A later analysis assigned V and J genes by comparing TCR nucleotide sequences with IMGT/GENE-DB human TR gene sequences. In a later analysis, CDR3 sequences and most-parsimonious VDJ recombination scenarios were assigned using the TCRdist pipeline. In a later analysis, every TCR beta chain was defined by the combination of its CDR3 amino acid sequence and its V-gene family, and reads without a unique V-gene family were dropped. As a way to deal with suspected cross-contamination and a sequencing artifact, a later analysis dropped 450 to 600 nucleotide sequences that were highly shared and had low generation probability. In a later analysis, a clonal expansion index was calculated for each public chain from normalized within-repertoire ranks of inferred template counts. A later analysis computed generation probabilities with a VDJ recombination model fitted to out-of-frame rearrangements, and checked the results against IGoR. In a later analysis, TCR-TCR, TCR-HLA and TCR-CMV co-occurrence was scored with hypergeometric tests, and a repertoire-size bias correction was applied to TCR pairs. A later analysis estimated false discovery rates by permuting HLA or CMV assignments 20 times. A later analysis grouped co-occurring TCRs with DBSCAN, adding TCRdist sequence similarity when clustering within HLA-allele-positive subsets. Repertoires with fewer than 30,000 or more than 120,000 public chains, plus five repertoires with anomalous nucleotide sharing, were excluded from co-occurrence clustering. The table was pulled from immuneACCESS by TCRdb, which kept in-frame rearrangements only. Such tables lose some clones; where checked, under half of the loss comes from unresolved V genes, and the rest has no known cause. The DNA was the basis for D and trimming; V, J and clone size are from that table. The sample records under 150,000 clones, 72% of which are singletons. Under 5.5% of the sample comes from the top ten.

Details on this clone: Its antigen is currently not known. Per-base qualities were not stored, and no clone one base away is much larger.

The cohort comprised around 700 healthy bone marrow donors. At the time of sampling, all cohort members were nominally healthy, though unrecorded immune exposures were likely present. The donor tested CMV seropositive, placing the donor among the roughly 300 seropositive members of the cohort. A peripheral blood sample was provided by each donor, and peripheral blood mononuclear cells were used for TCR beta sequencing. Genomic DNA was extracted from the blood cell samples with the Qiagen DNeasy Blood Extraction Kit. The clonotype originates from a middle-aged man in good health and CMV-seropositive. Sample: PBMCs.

The sequenced DNA: TGTGCCATCAGTAACCGGGACAGCGACCAAGAGACCCAGTACTTC. It encodes CAISNRDSDQETQYF. The sequence links TRBV10-3 to TRBJ2-5, and 7 bases in between align with TRBD1. The CDR3 contains 15 residues, cysteine and phenylalanine counted. Of the read, only the CDR3 DNA is kept; its 45 bases are in frame from base 1. Trimming accounts for 5 bases at V and 0 bases at J, while the number of junction bases matched to no gene is 6. The germline V gene supplies CDR1 ENHRY and CDR2 SYGVKD.